The TCR beta chain described here comes from a study of breast tumors, draining lymph nodes, adjacent tissues. Samples came from axillary lymph nodes draining the breast cancer. TCRdb called the multiplex PCR reads again in MiXCR, with one record for every CDR3 protein. The table lists some 200,000 distinct CDR3 sequences, around a third of them singletons. The CDR3 extends over 13 amino acids. Trimming took 9 bases from V and 7 from J, leaving 16 bases between them. Germline values: CDR1 MNHEY, CDR2 SVGAGI. The sample comprised axillary lymph node tissue. The rearrangement joins TRBV6-5 to TRBJ1-5; D is unclear. The sequence was collected from a female donor with breast cancer. Some clones in this sample may be carry-over from other donors' samples. In nucleotides, the CDR3 is TGTGCCAGTGGGAGGGTGATAGGACAGCCCCAGCATTTT. Protein product: CASGRVIGQPQHF.